The following is a T cell receptor beta chain sequence with its context. This clone was observed a few times. Its antigen is still unknown. Base qualities are not provided; no much larger clone lies one nucleotide away. The same CDR3 arises from other DNA sequences in this sample as well. Using the deep immunoSEQ assay, TCR CDR3 regions were amplified from genomic DNA by multiplex PCR. For each cell subset, the extracted genomic DNA was distributed evenly across all wells of several immunoSEQ 96-well plates, and each plate served as one replicate. For sorted subsets, each replicate PCR was loaded with approximately 190 ng genomic DNA, equivalent to some 27,000 T cell genomes. The purified libraries were quantified using a Qubit 3.0 fluorometer, sized with a Bioanalyzer 2100, and then quantified again using the KAPA Library Quantification kit. A separate single-read 150-cycle Illumina NextSeq 550 flow cell was used to sequence each immunoSEQ 96-well plate. The study's own analysis went as follows. Because only junctional sequences without quality scores were contained in the immunoSEQ output, filtering matching that applied to full-length reads could not be performed. Sequences were annotated with PyIR, a Python wrapper for IgBLAST v1.9, using IMGT germline references to assign V/J genes and CDR3. Any read was removed if the V/J assignment was weak (E-value above 1e-6), the CDR3 was missing, or the read contained stop codons, out-of-frame junctions, or ambiguous translated residues. A V3J clonotype was defined by an identical inferred V gene, J gene, and CDR3 amino acid sequence. Percentage overlap between repertoires was calculated by dividing the number of shared unique clonotypes by the size of the smaller repertoire. Three approaches were used to assess repertoire richness: RTK rarefaction, the Chao1 estimator, and Recon v2.1 estimates of unobserved clonotypes. Generation probabilities were computed with OLGA for all TCRbeta clonotypes obtained by the gDNA method from a handful of donors. Sourced from immuneACCESS, this table was stored by TCRdb with only in-frame sequences that have V and J called. A share of the clones is absent; for the studies checked, an unresolved V gene accounts for under half, and the remainder has no known explanation. For V, J and clone size, that table is used; D and trimming come from the DNA. The sample table records just over 2,000,000 clones; about 95% of these occur just once. About 1.1% of the sample is in the top ten clones.

This entry is derived from a study of shared clonotypes between healthy human individuals (dated by TCRdb to about 2020). For the study in its entirety: The cohort included a few men and a couple of women between 18 and 49 years of age. To estimate repertoire size and how much clonotypes are shared between individuals, the study performed deep sequencing of blood TCR repertoires from about five healthy adults. To increase sequencing depth and limit assay-specific biases, TCR repertoire library preparation and sequencing were carried out by different laboratories using diverse techniques. For each donor, three plates each were used for CD4 naive and CD4 memory, two plates were used for CD8 naive, and one plate was used for CD8 memory. Per donor, leukapheresis produced somewhere between about 0.94 and 8.9 billion PBMCs. On the study overall, not on this receptor specifically: Naive subsets generally had larger estimated clonotype richness than memory subsets. Only blood was sampled, and tissue TCR repertoires likely differ from those in blood. Pairwise subsampling led to the expectation that sequencing depth would affect the degree of clonotype sharing among donors. Compared with non-shared clonotypes, the clonotypes found in all four sorted-subset donors had higher generation probabilities. The small number of donors limited the genetic and exposure-history diversity represented. Rarefaction of sorted-subset datasets indicated incomplete sequencing despite the large sequencing depth. Across a handful of donors, around 5% of naive CD4, around 3.3% of naive CD8, around 2.1% of memory CD4, and approximately 0.42% of memory CD8 clonotypes were shared.

CD8 naive samples consisted of CD45RO-negative cells that were positively selected for CCR7, yielding a CD45RA+CCR7+ population without TemRA cells. Donors were healthy HIV-negative adults with no recently reported acute infections or vaccinations. Only Caucasian adults living in Nashville, Tennessee, USA were represented among the donors. Blood was collected by leukapheresis, and PBMCs were isolated by Ficoll-Histopaque density gradient centrifugation and then cryopreserved in liquid nitrogen vapor phase. Analytical flow cytometry was used to check the purity and quantity of each magnetically sorted T cell population. Genomic DNA was isolated from every sorted fraction and measured by UV absorbance on a Nanodrop 2000c. Sequencing input: naive CD8+ T cells sorted from blood. The cell subset or site label on this specimen signifies: CD45RA+CCR7+. This receptor was identified in a man aged 18 to 30 in good health.

At the DNA level, the sequence is TGTGCCAGCAGTGATACGGGGAACACTGAAGCTTTCTTT. It codes for CASSDTGNTEAFF. Recombination joined TRBV2 with TRBJ1-1, with no reliable assignment of the D segment. The junction shows trimming of 3 bases on V and 1 base on J, plus 6 bases between the germline ends. The CDR3 goes from the cysteine to the phenylalanine over 13 residues. Solely the CDR3 DNA is kept, with 39 bases framed from the first base. For CDR1 and CDR2, the germline V gene lists SNHLY and FYNNEI.